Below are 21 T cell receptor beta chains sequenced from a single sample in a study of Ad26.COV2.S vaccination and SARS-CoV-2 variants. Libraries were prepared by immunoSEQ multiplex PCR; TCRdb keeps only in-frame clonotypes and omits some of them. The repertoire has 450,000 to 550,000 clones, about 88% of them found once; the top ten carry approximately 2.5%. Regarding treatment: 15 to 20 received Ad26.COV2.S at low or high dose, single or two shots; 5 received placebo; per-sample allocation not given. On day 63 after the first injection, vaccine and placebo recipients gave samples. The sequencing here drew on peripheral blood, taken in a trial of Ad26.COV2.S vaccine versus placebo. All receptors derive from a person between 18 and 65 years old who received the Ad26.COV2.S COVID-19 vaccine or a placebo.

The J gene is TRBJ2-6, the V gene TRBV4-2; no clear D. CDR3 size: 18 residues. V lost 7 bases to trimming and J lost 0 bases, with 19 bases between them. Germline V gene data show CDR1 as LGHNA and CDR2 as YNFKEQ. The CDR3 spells CASMLFGLPGSGANVLTF. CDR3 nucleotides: TGTGCCAGCATGCTTTTCGGCCTACCGGGCTCTGGGGCCAACGTCCTGACTTTC.

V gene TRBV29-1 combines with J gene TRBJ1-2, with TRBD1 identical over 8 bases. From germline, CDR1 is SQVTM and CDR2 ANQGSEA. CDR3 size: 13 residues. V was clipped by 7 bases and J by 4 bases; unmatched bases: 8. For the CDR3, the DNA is TGCAGCGCCAACGTGGACAGGGCCTATGGCTACACCTTC. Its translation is CSANVDRAYGYTF. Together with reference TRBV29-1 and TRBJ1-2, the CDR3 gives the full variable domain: SAVISQKPSRDICQRGTSLTIQCQVDSQVTMMFWYRQQPGQSLTLIATANQGSEATYESGFVIDKFPISRPNLTFSTLTVSNMSPEDSSIYLCSANVDRAYGYTFGSGTRLTVV.

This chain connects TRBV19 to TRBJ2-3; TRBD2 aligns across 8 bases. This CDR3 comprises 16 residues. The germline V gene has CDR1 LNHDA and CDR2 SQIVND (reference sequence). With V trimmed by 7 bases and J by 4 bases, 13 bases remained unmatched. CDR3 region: CASTRLPGGSADTQYF. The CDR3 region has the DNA TGTGCCAGTACCCGACTCCCGGGGGGGTCCGCAGATACGCAGTATTTT.

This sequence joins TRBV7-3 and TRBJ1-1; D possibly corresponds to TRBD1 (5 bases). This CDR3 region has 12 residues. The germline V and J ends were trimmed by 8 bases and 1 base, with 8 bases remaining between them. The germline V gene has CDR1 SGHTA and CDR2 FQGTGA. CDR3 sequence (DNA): TGTGCCAGCTCTACAGGGAACACTGAAGCTTTCTTT. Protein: CASSTGNTEAFF.

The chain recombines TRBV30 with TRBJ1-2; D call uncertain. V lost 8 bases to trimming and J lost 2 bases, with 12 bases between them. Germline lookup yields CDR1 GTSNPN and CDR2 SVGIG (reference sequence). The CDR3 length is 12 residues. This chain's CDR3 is CARNSGNYGYTF. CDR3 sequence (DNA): TGTGCCCGCAACTCCGGGAACTATGGCTACACCTTC.

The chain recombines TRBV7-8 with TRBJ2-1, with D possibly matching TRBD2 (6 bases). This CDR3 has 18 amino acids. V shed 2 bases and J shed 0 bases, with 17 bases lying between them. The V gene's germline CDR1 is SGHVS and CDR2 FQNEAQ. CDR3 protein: CASSLWAGTSFSYNEQFF. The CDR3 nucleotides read TGTGCCAGCAGCTTATGGGCCGGGACTTCCTTCTCCTACAATGAGCAGTTCTTC.

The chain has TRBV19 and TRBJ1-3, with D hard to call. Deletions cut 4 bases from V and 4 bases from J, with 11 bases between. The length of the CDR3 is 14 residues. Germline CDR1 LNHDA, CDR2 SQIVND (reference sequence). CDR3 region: CASSRTSWGNTIYF. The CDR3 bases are TGTGCCAGTAGTAGAACCAGTTGGGGAAACACCATATATTTT.

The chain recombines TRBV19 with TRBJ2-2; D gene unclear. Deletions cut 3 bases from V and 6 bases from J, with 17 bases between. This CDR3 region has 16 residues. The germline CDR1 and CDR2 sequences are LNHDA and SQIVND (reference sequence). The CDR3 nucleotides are TGTGCCAGTAGTATTTTTCCGGTGGGATTCGCCGGGGAGCTGTTTTTT. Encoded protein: CASSIFPVGFAGELFF.

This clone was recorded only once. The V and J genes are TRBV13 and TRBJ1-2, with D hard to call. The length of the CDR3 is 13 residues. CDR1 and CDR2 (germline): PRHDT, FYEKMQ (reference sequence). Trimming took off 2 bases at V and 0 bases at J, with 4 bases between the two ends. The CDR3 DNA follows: TGTGCCAGCAGCTTACAAGCTAACTATGGCTACACCTTC. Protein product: CASSLQANYGYTF.

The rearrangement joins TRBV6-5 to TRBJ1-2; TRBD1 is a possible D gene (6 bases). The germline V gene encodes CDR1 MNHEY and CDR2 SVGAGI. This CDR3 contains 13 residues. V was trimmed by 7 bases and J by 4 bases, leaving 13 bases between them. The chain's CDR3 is CASTNRGAYGYTF. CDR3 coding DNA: TGTGCCAGCACCAACCGGGGGGCCTATGGCTACACCTTC.

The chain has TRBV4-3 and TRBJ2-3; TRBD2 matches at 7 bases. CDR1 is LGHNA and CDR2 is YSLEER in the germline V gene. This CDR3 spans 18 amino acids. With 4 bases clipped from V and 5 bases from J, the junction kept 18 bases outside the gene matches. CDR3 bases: TGCGCCAGCAGCCCCCAAGAAGGGGCGGCGGGAGCTGAAGATACGCAGTATTTT. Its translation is CASSPQEGAAGAEDTQYF.

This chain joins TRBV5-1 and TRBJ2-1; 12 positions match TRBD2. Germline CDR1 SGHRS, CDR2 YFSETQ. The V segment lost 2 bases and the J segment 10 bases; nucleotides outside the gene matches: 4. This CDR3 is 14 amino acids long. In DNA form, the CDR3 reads TGCGCCAGCAGCTTTACTAGCGGGGGGATGGAGCAGTTCTTC. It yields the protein CASSFTSGGMEQFF.

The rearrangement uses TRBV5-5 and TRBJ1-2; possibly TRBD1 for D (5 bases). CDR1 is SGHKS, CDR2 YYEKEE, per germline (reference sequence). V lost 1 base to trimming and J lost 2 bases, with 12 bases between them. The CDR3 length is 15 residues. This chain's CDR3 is CASSLIGKGNYGYTF. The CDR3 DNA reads TGTGCCAGCAGCTTGATTGGGAAGGGGAACTATGGCTACACCTTC. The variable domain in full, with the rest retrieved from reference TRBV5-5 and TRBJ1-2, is DAGVTQSPTHLIKTRGQQVTLRCSPISGHKSVSWYQQVLGQGPQFIFQYYEKEERGRGNFPDRFSARQFPNYSSELNVNALLLGDSALYLCASSLIGKGNYGYTFGSGTRLTVV.

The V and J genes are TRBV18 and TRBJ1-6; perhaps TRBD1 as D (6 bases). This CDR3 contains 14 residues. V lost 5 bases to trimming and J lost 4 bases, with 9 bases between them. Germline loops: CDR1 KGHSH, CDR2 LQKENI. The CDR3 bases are TGTGCCAGCTCATCTACAGGGTATAATTCACCCCTCCACTTT. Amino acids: CASSSTGYNSPLHF.

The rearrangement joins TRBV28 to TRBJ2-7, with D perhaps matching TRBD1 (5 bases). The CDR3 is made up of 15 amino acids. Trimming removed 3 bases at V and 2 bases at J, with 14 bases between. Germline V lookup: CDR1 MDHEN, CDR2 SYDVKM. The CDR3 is CASSFPWGPTYEQYF. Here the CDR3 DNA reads TGTGCCAGCAGTTTCCCCTGGGGCCCGACCTACGAGCAGTACTTC.

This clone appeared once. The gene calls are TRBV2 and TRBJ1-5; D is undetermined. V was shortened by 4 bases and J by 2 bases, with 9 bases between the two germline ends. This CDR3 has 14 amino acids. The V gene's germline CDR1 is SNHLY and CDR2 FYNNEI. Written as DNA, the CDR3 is TGTGCCAGCAGTGCCAGATCTCGCAATCAGCCCCAGCATTTT. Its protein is CASSARSRNQPQHF.

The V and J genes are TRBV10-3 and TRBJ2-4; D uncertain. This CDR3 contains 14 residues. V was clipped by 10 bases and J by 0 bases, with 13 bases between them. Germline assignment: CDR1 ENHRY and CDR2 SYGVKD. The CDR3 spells CATQNQLAKNIQYF. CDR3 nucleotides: TGTGCCACTCAAAACCAACTAGCCAAAAACATTCAGTACTTC.

This CDR3 reads CASSQEPEASKFF. The CDR3 DNA is TGTGCCAGCAGCCAAGAACCGGAGGCAAGTAAGTTCTTC. The rearrangement joins TRBV4-2 to TRBJ2-1; D might be TRBD2 (5 bases). The germline gives CDR1 LGHNA, CDR2 YNFKEQ. Trimming shortened V by 0 bases and J by 14 bases, and 14 bases separated the two germline ends. The CDR3 extends over 13 amino acids.

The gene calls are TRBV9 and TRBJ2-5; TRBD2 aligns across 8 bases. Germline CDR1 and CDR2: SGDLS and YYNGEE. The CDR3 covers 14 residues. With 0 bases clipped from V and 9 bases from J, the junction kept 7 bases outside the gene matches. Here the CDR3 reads CASSVEVAGMAQYF. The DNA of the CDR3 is TGTGCCAGCAGCGTAGAGGTAGCGGGAATGGCCCAGTACTTC.

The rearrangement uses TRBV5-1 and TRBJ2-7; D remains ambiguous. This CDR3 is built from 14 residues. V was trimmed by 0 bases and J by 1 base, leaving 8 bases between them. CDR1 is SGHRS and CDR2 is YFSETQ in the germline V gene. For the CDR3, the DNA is TGCGCCAGCAGCTTGGGTCACACTTCCTACGAGCAGTACTTC. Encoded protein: CASSLGHTSYEQYF.

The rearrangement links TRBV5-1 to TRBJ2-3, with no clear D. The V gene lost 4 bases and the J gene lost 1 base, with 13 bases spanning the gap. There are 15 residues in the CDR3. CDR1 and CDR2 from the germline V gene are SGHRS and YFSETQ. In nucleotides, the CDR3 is TGCGCCAGCAGCCTAGTTGGGGTACGCACAGATACGCAGTATTTT. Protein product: CASSLVGVRTDTQYF.